This TCR beta chain comes out of a study of T cell responses to AZD1222 COVID-19 vaccine. Whole-study findings and limits: Baseline antibody screening turned up just a handful of seropositive AZD1222 recipients. No repertoire was sampled before or during the peak T cell response, only after it. Along spike, vaccine-associated CD4 TCRs were found throughout, with dominance at 160-218 and 743-854.

The CDR3 loop spans 13 amino acids. The germline V gene encodes CDR1 SGHVS and CDR2 FQNEAQ. The ends were cut back, 5 bases at V and 9 bases at J, with 14 bases in the middle. The protocol was immunoSEQ multiplex PCR, while the TCRdb copy is restricted to in-frame clones and leaves out a portion. This sample has about 110,000 clones, with approximately 90% found just once. About this clone: The antigen remains unidentified.

The sample was peripheral blood, taken on day 0 of AZD1222 vaccination. The chain has TRBV7-8 and TRBJ2-1; possibly TRBD2 for D (5 bases). The sequence came from an adult in good health. The CDR3 spells CASSVERLGEQFF. For the CDR3, the DNA is TGTGCCAGCAGCGTTGAGCGGCTCGGTGAGCAGTTCTTC.